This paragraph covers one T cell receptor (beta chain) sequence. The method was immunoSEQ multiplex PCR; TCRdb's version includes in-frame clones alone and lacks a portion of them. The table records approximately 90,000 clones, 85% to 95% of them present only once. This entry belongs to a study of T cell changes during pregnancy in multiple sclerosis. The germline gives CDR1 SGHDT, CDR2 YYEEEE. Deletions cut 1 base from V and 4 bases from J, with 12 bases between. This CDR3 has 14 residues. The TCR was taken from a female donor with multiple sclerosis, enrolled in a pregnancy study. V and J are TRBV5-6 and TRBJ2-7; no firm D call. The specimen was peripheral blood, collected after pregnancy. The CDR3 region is CASSLWAGIYEQYF. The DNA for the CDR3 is TGTGCCAGCAGCTTGTGGGCAGGAATATACGAGCAGTACTTC.